This T cell receptor beta chain was sequenced during a study of blood T cell repertoires in COVID-19. Study summary: Specimens from acute and convalescent COVID-19 originated in the United States, Italy and Spain.

This table comes from immunoSEQ multiplex PCR, and its TCRdb copy is limited to in-frame clones, with some not included. The table has under 75,000 clones, around 90% seen once. Germline values: CDR1 SGHRS, CDR2 YFSETQ. V was pared by 4 bases and J by 9 bases, with 13 bases between. There are 13 residues in the CDR3. The source of this sequence is a man between 60 and 75 years old with active COVID-19. The chain couples TRBV5-1 to TRBJ2-2, with TRBD2 as a possible D gene (5 bases). Sequencing was done on a sample of peripheral blood. The CDR3 loop reads CASSPAGGRELFF. The CDR3 region has the DNA TGCGCCAGCAGCCCGGCAGGAGGCCGGGAGCTGTTTTTT.